Reported below is one TCR beta chain. The target of this receptor is not known. Per-base quality was not reported, and no clone a single base away is much larger than it. The CDR3 holds 15 amino acids from the cysteine to the phenylalanine. Only the CDR3 DNA is retained, 45 bases long and in frame from the first base. As encoded in the germline V gene, CDR1 is SGHAT while CDR2 is FQNNGV. V gives up 4 bases and J gives up 6 bases, and the segment between their germline ends measures 16 bases. These data come from a study of blood T cell repertoires in COVID-19 (dated by TCRdb to 2019 to 2021). Notes on the research overall: The collaborator samples originated in the United States, Italy and Spain and spanned the acute and convalescent phases of COVID-19. A freely available public database, intended as a resource for researchers studying the immune response to SARS-CoV-2, is where the repertoires were released. The prospective study material was composed of cDNA or gDNA derived from T cells, B-cell-depleted T cells, or PBMCs. Where available, HLA class I and class II types were obtained from metadata supplied by the sample provider rather than from assay-based typing. Samples came from the ongoing ImmuneRACE study (first 160 participants) plus 1,254 subjects from 6 global collaborators. The sample metadata nearly always contained a de-identified subject ID, COVID-19 status, age in years and sex. Subjects who had been exposed to COVID-19, were actively infected with it, or had recovered from it provided the deeply sampled blood TCRbeta repertoires that made up the dataset.

Whole blood was collected in K2EDTA tubes by collaborating institutions according to the institutions' own protocols. For TCRbeta analysis, collaborators shipped samples as frozen whole blood, isolated PBMCs, or DNA extracted from either of those sample types. Broader findings and caveats from the paper: Clinical and demographic metadata were provided uncurated, with the amount varying by source and participant.

TCRbeta CDR3 regions were amplified from genomic DNA using the immunoSEQ Assay, a bias-controlled multiplex PCR. In the original analysis: The number of nucleated cells in each sample was estimated from the amplification of reference gene primers within the assay. Sequence reads were collapsed and filtered to measure the absolute abundance of every unique TCRbeta CDR3 rearrangement. For each sample, productive Simpson clonality was calculated by taking the square root of Simpson's diversity index across productive rearrangements. The table comes from immuneACCESS by way of TCRdb, which keeps in-frame sequences with V and J called. Part of the clones is missing from these tables; in studies checked, under half for an unresolved V gene and the rest for unknown reasons. That table furnishes V, J and clone size, whereas the DNA furnished D and trimming. The sample yields fewer than 50,000 clones; more than 75% were counted once. The ten most abundant clones make up 14% to 15% of the sample.

The V and J genes are TRBV11-2 and TRBJ2-4; the D gene is perhaps TRBD1, on 6 matching bases. This TCR came from a human donor in a cohort sampled during active COVID-19. The sample was peripheral blood. The DNA is TGTGCCAGCAGCTCAACAGGGTTGAACCCAAACATTCAGTACTTC. Its translation is CASSSTGLNPNIQYF.